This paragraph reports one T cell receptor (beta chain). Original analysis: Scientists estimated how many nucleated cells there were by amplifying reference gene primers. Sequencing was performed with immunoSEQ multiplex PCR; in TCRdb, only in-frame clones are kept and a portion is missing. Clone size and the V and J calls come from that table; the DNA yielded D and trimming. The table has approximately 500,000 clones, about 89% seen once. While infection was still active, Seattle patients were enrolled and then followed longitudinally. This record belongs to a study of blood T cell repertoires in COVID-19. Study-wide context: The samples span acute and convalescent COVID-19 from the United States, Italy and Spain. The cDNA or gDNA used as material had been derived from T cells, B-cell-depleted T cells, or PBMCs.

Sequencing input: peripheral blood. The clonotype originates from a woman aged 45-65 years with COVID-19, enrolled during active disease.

In DNA form, the CDR3 reads TGTGCCAGCAGCCCAACCCAGACTGCGAACTATGGCTACACCTTC. This codes for CASSPTQTANYGYTF. This sequence joins TRBV27 and TRBJ1-2; D unresolved. CDR1 and CDR2 (germline): MNHEY, SMNVEV (reference sequence). V gave up 6 bases and J gave up 2 bases, with 16 bases separating them. The CDR3 is made up of 15 amino acids.